This T cell receptor beta chain derives from a study of breast tumors, draining lymph nodes, adjacent tissues. TCRdb processed the multiplex PCR reads anew with MiXCR; each CDR3 protein has one entry. The table has approximately 150,000 distinct CDR3 sequences, 30% to 35% seen once. The lymph nodes were axillary draining lymph nodes from breast cancer patients. This clonotype was picked up many times. Its antigen is unidentified. The CDR3 consists of 15 residues. The V gene end was trimmed by 2 bases and the J gene end by 9 bases; junction bases not matched to a gene: 5. Findings and caveats of the study: Most tumor T cells seemingly derive from lymph node, then expand in tumor. Luminal-like breast cancer showed significantly greater tumor-nontumor repertoire similarity than basal-like breast cancer did. Tumors had less TCR diversity than lymph nodes, more than nontumor tissue.

The specimen sequenced was axillary lymph node tissue. The TCR was taken from a female donor with breast cancer. Some clones in this sample may be carry-over from other donors' samples. The chain combines TRBV12-3 or TRBV12-4 with TRBJ2-1, with 12 bases matching TRBD2. The CDR3 sequence: CASSLLAGGLSEQFF. The CDR3 DNA reads TGTGCCAGCAGTTTACTAGCGGGGGGGCTTAGTGAGCAGTTCTTC.